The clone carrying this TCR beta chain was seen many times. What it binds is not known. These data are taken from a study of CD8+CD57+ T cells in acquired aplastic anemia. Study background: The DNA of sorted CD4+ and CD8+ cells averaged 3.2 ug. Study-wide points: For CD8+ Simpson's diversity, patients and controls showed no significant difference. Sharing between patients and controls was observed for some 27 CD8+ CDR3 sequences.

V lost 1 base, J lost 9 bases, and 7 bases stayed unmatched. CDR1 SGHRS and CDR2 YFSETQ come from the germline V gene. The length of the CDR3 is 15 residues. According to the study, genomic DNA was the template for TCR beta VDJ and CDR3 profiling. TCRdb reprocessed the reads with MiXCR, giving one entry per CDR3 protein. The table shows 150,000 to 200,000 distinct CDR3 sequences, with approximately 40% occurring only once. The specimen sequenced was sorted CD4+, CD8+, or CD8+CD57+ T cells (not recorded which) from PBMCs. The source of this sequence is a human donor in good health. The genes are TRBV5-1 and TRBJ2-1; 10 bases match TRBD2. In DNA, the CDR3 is TGCGCCAGCAGCTTGCTCCCTAGCGGGAGTGGTGAGCAGTTCTTC. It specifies CASSLLPSGSGEQFF.